This TCR beta chain comes out of a study of T cell responses to AZD1222 COVID-19 vaccine. Study-wide context: Second doses were pooled across both intervals (about 4 or about 12 weeks).

The repertoire was sequenced with immunoSEQ multiplex PCR; TCRdb's copy has only in-frame clones and lacks some. This sample has 95,000 to 150,000 clones; around 88% occur once, and the top ten carry less than 6%. V lost 3 bases, J lost 9 bases, and 12 bases lay in between. Germline CDR1 is LNHDA and CDR2 is SQIVND (reference sequence). The CDR3 runs to 14 residues. Comments on this clone: Its specificity is unknown.

Findings and limits, study-wide: Donors skewed white British and female; clonal diversity was possibly underestimated. Two AZD1222 administrations were followed by greater Spike-specific TCR breadth and depth.

The origin of this receptor is an adult in good health. The rearrangement joins TRBV19 to TRBJ1-6; D is unresolved. Here the sequenced sample was peripheral blood, taken on day 0 of AZD1222 vaccination. CDR3 nucleotide sequence: TGTGCCAGTAGTATCCCAGCCGTAGGTTCACCCCTCCACTTT. It translates to CASSIPAVGSPLHF.